One and the same sample provided the 20 T cell receptor beta chains below, sequenced in a study of OX40 agonist ivuxolimab in advanced cancers. Assay: immunoSEQ multiplex PCR; the TCRdb copy retains only in-frame clones and omits some. Of 30,000 to 45,000 clones listed, roughly 84% were seen once; the top ten hold roughly 11%. This material consisted of CD4+ or CD8+ T cells sorted from blood, taken in a trial of the OX40 agonist ivuxolimab. The receptors stem from an adult with an advanced solid tumor such as melanoma, head and neck, liver or kidney cancer.

The V gene is TRBV9, the J gene TRBJ1-1; no clear D. Per germline, CDR1 SGDLS and CDR2 YYNGEE. The V and J ends lost 4 bases and 4 bases respectively, with 14 bases between them. The CDR3 totals 14 residues. The chain's CDR3 is CASSSGRSSTEAFF. The CDR3 DNA sequence: TGTGCCAGCAGCTCAGGAAGGAGTAGCACTGAAGCTTTCTTT.

The table lists this clone with a count of one. The rearrangement joins TRBV5-1 to TRBJ2-3, with D unresolved. Germline CDR1 is SGHRS and CDR2 is YFSETQ. V was clipped by 2 bases and J by 2 bases, with 9 bases between them. There are 14 residues in the CDR3. The CDR3: CASSLNGPTDTQYF. CDR3 nucleotide sequence: TGCGCCAGCAGCTTAAACGGCCCCACAGATACGCAGTATTTT.

CDR3 DNA: TGTGCCAGCTCACCACTAGCAGATACGCAGTATTTT. Translating gives CASSPLADTQYF. V usage is TRBV18 and J usage is TRBJ2-3, with no clear D. In germline, CDR1 is KGHSH, CDR2 LQKENI. The ends were cut back, 1 base at V and 4 bases at J, with 3 bases in the middle. This CDR3 has 12 residues.

The genes are TRBV2 and TRBJ1-5; weak D call: TRBD1 (5 bases). The CDR3 spans 17 residues. Trimming pared 8 bases from V and 3 bases from J, leaving 23 bases between. The germline V gene encodes CDR1 SNHLY and CDR2 FYNNEI. The CDR3 DNA reads as TGTGCCAGCTTTGCGGGCCCTCAGGGACCACTCAATCAGCCCCAGCATTTT. This codes for CASFAGPQGPLNQPQHF.

The chain carries TRBV2 and TRBJ2-2, with a possible D match to TRBD1 (5 bases). Germline CDR1 reads SNHLY; CDR2 reads FYNNEI. Trimming cost V 4 bases and J 3 bases, with 18 bases left between them. CDR3 length: 17 residues. CDR3 bases: TGTGCCAGCAGTGGGTCCAGGGTCAGGGCGCACACCGGGGAGCTGTTTTTT. This sequence encodes CASSGSRVRAHTGELFF. The full variable domain, with the rest looked up from reference TRBV2 and TRBJ2-2, is EPEVTQTPSHQVTQMGQEVILRCVPISNHLYFYWYRQILGQKVEFLVSFYNNEISEKSEIFDDQFSVERPDGSNFTLKIRSTKLEDSAMYFCASSGSRVRAHTGELFFGEGSRLTVL.

The gene calls are TRBV10-2 and TRBJ2-1; 11 bases match TRBD2. The CDR3 loop spans 14 amino acids. The ends lost 5 bases at V and 7 bases at J; junction bases unmatched: 4. Germline CDR1 and CDR2: WSHSY and SAAADI. The CDR3 nucleotides are TGCGCCAGCAGTATAGCGGGGGGGAGGAATGAGCAGTTCTTC. This sequence encodes CASSIAGGRNEQFF.

The V gene is TRBV19, the J gene TRBJ2-5; D is perhaps TRBD1 (6 bases). CDR1 is LNHDA and CDR2 is SQIVND in the germline V gene (reference sequence). The CDR3 totals 14 residues. Trimming pared 3 bases from V and 2 bases from J, leaving 10 bases between. As DNA, the CDR3 is TGTGCCAGTAGTATGGGGACACTTCAAGAGACCCAGTACTTC. Amino acid sequence: CASSMGTLQETQYF.

Only a few counts were recorded for this clone. The chain carries TRBV19 and TRBJ2-1, with 9 bases that match TRBD1. Looked up from germline, CDR1 is LNHDA and CDR2 is SQIVND (reference sequence). J gave up 4 bases and V 4 bases, and 5 bases lay outside the gene matches. CDR3 length equals 15 residues. The CDR3 DNA reads TGTGCCAGTAGTAGAGGGACAGGGCCATACAATGAGCAGTTCTTC. Translated, it gives CASSRGTGPYNEQFF.

This clone showed up just a few times. This sequence joins TRBV10-3 and TRBJ1-3; D unresolved. V was shortened by 3 bases and J by 1 base, with 7 bases between the two germline ends. The length of the CDR3 is 14 residues. Germline assignment: CDR1 ENHRY and CDR2 SYGVKD. The CDR3 coding sequence is TGTGCCATCAGTGACTGGGGTTCTGGAAACACCATATATTTT. Translating it yields CAISDWGSGNTIYF.

This sequence joins TRBV30 and TRBJ2-7; 8 bases agree with TRBD1. CDR1 and CDR2 (germline): GTSNPN, SVGIG (reference sequence). CDR3 length: 12 amino acids. The ends lost 5 bases at V and 2 bases at J; junction bases unmatched: 2. Here the CDR3 reads CAWDRGTYEQYF. For the CDR3, the DNA is TGTGCCTGGGACAGGGGAACCTACGAGCAGTACTTC.

This chain links TRBV28 with TRBJ1-6, with 8 positions matching TRBD1. J was trimmed by 0 bases and V by 5 bases; bases with no gene match: 6. This CDR3 is 17 amino acids long. Germline CDR1 is MDHEN and CDR2 is SYDVKM. The CDR3 DNA follows: TGTGCCAGCAGTGGCCTAACAGGGGGCTCCTATAATTCACCCCTCCACTTT. Its protein product is CASSGLTGGSYNSPLHF.

This rearrangement joins TRBV9 to TRBJ2-2; 7 bases are a match to TRBD1. This CDR3 region has 15 residues. The germline CDR1 and CDR2 sequences are SGDLS and YYNGEE. With V trimmed by 4 bases and J by 5 bases, 8 bases remained unmatched. The CDR3 nucleotides read TGTGCCAGCAGCCCCCGACAGGGTCGGACCGGGGAGCTGTTTTTT. The encoded protein is CASSPRQGRTGELFF. The full variable domain, with the rest looked up from reference TRBV9 and TRBJ2-2, is DSGVTQTPKHLITATGQRVTLRCSPRSGDLSVYWYQQSLDQGLQFLIQYYNGEERAKGNILERFSAQQFPDLHSELNLSSLELGDSALYFCASSPRQGRTGELFFGEGSRLTVL.

The chain uses TRBV15 and TRBJ1-5, with D uncertain. This CDR3 region has 14 residues. Germline lookup yields CDR1 LNHNV and CDR2 YYDKDF (reference sequence). Trimming cost V 0 bases and J 7 bases, with 10 bases left between them. The chain's CDR3 is CATSRDRTGQPQHF. The DNA of the CDR3 is TGTGCCACCAGCAGAGACAGGACCGGACAGCCCCAGCATTTT.

V gene TRBV4-2 combines with J gene TRBJ2-1; 10 bases are shared with TRBD2. This CDR3 spans 17 amino acids. After removal of 0 bases from V and 9 bases from J, the junction contained 11 bases not matched to a gene. Germline V lookup: CDR1 LGHNA, CDR2 YNFKEQ. CDR3 region: CASSQDLSGGAKGEQFF. In nucleotides, the CDR3 is TGTGCCAGCAGCCAAGATTTGAGCGGGGGGGCGAAAGGTGAGCAGTTCTTC.

Regarding this clone: This sample includes further DNA sequences coding for the same CDR3. The chain uses TRBV6-5 and TRBJ1-6, with 8 bases aligning to TRBD1. Per germline, CDR1 MNHEY and CDR2 SVGAGI. The CDR3 totals 14 residues. J lost 7 bases, V lost 10 bases, and 9 bases had no gene match. CDR3 loop: CAIRGQGDNSPLHF. The DNA of the CDR3 is TGTGCCATCAGAGGACAGGGTGACAATTCACCCCTCCACTTT.

CDR3 nucleotides: TGTGCCAGCAGGGGCGTAGGGTCAACCTACGAGCAGTACTTC. Its protein product is CASRGVGSTYEQYF. The chain is built from TRBV6-1 and TRBJ2-7; unclear D gene. CDR1 and CDR2 (germline): MNHNS, SASEGT. Trimming stripped 6 bases from V and 2 bases from J, with 14 bases between. This CDR3 contains 14 residues.

This clone has only a few counts. The chain carries TRBV7-2 and TRBJ1-1, with 9 bases aligning to TRBD1. Germline V CDR1 and CDR2: SGHTA, FQGNSA. CDR3 length equals 15 residues. With V trimmed by 6 bases and J by 4 bases, 9 bases remained unmatched. DNA for the CDR3: TGTGCCAGCAGTACAGGGGGCAGGAGGATCACTGAAGCTTTCTTT. Amino acids: CASSTGGRRITEAFF.

The chain has TRBV7-3 and TRBJ2-7, with TRBD1 matching 8 bases. V lost 1 base, J lost 3 bases, and 5 bases stayed unmatched. There are 15 residues in the CDR3. From germline, CDR1 is SGHTA and CDR2 FQGTGA. As DNA, the CDR3 is TGTGCCAGCAGCTTAAATTCCGACAGGGGCTACGAGCAGTACTTC. This sequence encodes CASSLNSDRGYEQYF.

The chain is built from TRBV5-6 and TRBJ1-5, with TRBD1 as a possible D gene (5 bases). V gave up 4 bases and J gave up 8 bases, with 16 bases separating them. The germline V gene encodes CDR1 SGHDT and CDR2 YYEEEE. The CDR3 totals 14 residues. The CDR3 DNA follows: TGTGCCAGCAGCACAACAGGCGGAGGCAAGCCCCAGCATTTT. Translated, it gives CASSTTGGGKPQHF.

CDR3 in amino acids: CASIQGSRGNTEAFF. For the CDR3, the DNA is TGTGCCAGCATCCAAGGGAGTCGGGGGAACACTGAAGCTTTCTTT. The chain combines TRBV6-5 with TRBJ1-1, with no clear D. The ends were cut back, 7 bases at V and 1 base at J, with 16 bases in the middle. CDR3 length equals 15 residues. The germline gives CDR1 MNHEY, CDR2 SVGAGI.